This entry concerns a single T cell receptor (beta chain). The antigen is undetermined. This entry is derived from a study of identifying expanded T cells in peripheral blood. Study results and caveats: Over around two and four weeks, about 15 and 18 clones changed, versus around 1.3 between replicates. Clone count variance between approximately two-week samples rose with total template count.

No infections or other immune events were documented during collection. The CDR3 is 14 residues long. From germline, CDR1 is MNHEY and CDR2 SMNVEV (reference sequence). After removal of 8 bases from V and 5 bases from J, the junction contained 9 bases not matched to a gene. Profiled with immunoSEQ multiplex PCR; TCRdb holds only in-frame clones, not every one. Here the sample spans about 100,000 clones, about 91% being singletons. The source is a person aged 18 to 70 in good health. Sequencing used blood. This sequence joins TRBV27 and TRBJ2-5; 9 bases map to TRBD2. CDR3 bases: TGTGCCAGCGGAGAGGCGGGGGGGGAGGAGACCCAGTACTTC. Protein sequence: CASGEAGGEETQYF.